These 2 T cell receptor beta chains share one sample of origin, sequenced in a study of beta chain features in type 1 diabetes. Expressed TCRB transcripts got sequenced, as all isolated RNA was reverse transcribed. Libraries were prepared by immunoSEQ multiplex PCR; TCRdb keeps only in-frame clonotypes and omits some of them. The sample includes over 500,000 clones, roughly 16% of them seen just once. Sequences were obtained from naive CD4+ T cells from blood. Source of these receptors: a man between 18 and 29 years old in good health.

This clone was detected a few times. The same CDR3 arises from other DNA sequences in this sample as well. In DNA, the CDR3 is TGTGCCAGCATGGGGCGCGGGGAGCTGTTTTTT. It yields the protein CASMGRGELFF. The chain employs TRBV27 and TRBJ2-2; tentative D call: TRBD1 (5 bases). Germline V lookup: CDR1 MNHEY, CDR2 SMNVEV (reference sequence). This CDR3 region has 11 residues. V lost 7 bases and J lost 7, with 7 bases in between.

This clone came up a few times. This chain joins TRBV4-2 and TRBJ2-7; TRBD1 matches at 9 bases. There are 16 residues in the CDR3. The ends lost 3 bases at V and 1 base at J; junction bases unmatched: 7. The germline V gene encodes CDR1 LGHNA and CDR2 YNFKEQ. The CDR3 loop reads CASSHQTGTGSYEQYF. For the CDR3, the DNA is TGTGCCAGCAGCCATCAAACCGGGACAGGGTCCTACGAGCAGTACTTC.